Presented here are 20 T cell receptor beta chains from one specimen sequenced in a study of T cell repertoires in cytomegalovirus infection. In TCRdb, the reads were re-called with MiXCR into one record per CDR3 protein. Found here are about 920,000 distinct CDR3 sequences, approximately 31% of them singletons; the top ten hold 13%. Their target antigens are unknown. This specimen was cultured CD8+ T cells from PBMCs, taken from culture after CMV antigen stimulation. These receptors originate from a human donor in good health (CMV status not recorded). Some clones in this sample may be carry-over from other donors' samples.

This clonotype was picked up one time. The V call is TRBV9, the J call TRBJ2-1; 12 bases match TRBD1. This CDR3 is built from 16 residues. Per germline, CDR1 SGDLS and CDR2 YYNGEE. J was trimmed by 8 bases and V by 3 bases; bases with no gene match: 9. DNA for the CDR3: TGTGCCAGCAGCGGAAAAGCGGGACAGGGGGCAGATGAGCAGTTCTTC. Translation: CASSGKAGQGADEQFF. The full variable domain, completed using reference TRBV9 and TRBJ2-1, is DSGVTQTPKHLITATGQRVTLRCSPRSGDLSVYWYQQSLDQGLQFLIQYYNGEERAKGNILERFSAQQFPDLHSELNLSSLELGDSALYFCASSGKAGQGADEQFFGPGTRLTVL.

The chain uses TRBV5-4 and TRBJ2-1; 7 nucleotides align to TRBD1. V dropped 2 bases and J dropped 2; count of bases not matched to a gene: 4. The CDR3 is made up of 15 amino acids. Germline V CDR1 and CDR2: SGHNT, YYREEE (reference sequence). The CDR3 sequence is CASSLQGWAYNEQFF. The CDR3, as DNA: TGTGCCAGCAGCTTACAGGGGTGGGCCTACAATGAGCAGTTCTTC.

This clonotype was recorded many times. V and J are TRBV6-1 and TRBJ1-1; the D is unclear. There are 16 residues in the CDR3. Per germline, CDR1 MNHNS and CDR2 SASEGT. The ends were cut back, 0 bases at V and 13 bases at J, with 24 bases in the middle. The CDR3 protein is CASSEAGRTTLLFGFF. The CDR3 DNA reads TGTGCCAGCAGTGAAGCCGGGAGGACCACCCTCCTCTTCGGTTTCTTT.

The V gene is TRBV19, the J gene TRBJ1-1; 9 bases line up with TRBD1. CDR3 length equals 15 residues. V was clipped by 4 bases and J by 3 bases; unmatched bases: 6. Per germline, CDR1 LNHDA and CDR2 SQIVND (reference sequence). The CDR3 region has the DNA TGTGCCAGTAGTAATCGGACAGGGGAGCACACTGAAGCTTTCTTT. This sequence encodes CASSNRTGEHTEAFF.

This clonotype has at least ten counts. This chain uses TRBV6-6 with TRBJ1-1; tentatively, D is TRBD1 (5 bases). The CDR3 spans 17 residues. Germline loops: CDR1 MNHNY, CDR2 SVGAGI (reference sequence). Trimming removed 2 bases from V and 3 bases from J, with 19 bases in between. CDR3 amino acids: CASSYPDRLQGDTEAFF. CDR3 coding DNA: TGTGCCAGCAGTTACCCCGATAGGCTCCAGGGTGACACTGAAGCTTTCTTT.

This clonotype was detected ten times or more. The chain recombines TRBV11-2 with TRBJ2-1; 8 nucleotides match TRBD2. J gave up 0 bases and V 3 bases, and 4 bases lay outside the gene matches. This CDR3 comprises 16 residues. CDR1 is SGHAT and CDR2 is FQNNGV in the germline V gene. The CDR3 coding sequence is TGTGCCAGCAGCTTCCCCGGGAGGGGCTCCTACAATGAGCAGTTCTTC. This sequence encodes CASSFPGRGSYNEQFF.

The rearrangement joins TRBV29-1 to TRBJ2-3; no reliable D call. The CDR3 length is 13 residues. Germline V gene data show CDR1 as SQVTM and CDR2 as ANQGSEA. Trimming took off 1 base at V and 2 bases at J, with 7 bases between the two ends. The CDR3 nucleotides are TGCAGCGTTGAAGGGGATCCCACAGATACGCAGTATTTT. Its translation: CSVEGDPTDTQYF.

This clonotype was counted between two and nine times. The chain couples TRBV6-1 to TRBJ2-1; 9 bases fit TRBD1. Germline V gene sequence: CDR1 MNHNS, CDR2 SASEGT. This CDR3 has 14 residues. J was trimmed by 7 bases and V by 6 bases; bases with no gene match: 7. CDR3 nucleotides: TGTGCCAGCAGATTCACAGGGGGCCTGAATGAGCAGTTCTTC. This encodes CASRFTGGLNEQFF.

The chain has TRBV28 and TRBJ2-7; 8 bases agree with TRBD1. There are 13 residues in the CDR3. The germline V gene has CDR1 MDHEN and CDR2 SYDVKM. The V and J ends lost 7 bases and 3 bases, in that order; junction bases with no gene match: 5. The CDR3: CASTGTGGYEQYV. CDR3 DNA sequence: TGTGCCAGCACCGGGACAGGAGGCTACGAGCAGTACGTC.

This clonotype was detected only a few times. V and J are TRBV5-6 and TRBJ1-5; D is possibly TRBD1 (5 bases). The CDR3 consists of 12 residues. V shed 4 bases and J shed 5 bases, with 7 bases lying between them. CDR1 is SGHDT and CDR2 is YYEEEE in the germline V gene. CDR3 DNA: TGTGCCAGCAGCAGGGGCTATCAGCCCCAGCATTTT. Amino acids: CASSRGYQPQHF.

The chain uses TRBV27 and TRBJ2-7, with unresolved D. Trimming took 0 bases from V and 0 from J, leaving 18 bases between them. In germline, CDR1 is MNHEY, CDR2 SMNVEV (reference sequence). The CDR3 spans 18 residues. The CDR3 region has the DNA TGTGCCAGCAGTTTATCAGGCCTACTCAACCCCGGCTCCTACGAGCAGTACTTC. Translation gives CASSLSGLLNPGSYEQYF.

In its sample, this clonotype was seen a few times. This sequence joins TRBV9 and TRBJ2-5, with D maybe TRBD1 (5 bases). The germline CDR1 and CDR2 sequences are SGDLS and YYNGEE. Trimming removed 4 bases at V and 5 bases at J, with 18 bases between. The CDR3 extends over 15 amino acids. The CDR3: CASSPPGHSEETQYF. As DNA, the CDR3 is TGTGCCAGCAGCCCCCCCGGACACTCGGAGGAGACCCAGTACTTC.

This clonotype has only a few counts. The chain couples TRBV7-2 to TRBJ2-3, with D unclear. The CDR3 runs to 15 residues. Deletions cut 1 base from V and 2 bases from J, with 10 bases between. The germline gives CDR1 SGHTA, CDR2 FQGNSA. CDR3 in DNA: TGTGCCAGCAGCTTAGGGCAGGATTACACAGATACGCAGTATTTT. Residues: CASSLGQDYTDTQYF.

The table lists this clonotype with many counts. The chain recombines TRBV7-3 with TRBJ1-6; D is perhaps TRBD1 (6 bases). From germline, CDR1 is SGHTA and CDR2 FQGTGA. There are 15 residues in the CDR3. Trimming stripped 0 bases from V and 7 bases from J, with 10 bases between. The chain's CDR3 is CASSLTWDNNSPLHF. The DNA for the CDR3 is TGTGCCAGCAGCTTAACTTGGGACAACAATTCACCCCTCCACTTT.

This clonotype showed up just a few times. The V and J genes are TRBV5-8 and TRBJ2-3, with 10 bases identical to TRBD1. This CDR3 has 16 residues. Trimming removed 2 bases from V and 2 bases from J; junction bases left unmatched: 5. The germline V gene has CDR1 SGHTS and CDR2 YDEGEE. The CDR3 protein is CASSLGTGASTDTQYF. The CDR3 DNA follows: TGTGCCAGCAGCTTAGGGACAGGGGCCTCCACAGATACGCAGTATTTT.

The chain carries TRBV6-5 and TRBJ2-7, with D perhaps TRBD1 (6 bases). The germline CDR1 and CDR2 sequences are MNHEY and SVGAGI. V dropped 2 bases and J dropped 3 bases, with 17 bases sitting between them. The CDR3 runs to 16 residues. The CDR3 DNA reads TGTGCCAGCAGTTACCCACCGATCACGACAGGCTACGAGCAGTACGTC. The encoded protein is CASSYPPITTGYEQYV.

CDR3 region: CASSQVMAVYGYTF. The CDR3 region has the DNA TGTGCCAGCAGCCAAGTAATGGCGGTTTATGGCTACACCTTC. V and J are TRBV3-1 and TRBJ1-2, with unresolved D. V was clipped by 1 base and J by 5 bases, with 11 bases between them. This CDR3 is 14 amino acids long. Germline V gene lookup returns CDR1 LGHDT and CDR2 YNNKEL (reference sequence).

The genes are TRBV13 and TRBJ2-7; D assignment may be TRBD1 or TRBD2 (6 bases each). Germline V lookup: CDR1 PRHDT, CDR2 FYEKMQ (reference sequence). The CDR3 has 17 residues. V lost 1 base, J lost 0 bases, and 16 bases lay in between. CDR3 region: CASSLEGGGGLSYEQYF. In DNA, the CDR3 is TGTGCCAGCAGCTTAGAAGGTGGAGGGGGTCTCTCCTACGAGCAGTACTTC.

CDR3 DNA sequence: TGTGCCAGCAGTTTCCAAGCCTCCTTAGCGGGGGGTTCCGAGCAGTACGTC. It translates to CASSFQASLAGGSEQYV. This chain links TRBV12-3 or TRBV12-4 with TRBJ2-7, with 10 bases aligning to TRBD2. The CDR3 is 17 residues long. Trimming took 3 bases from V and 6 from J; bases not matched to a gene: 14.

The CDR3 loop is CASKQPGPRSYNEQFF. CDR3 sequence (DNA): TGTGCCAGCAAACAACCGGGACCCCGCTCCTACAATGAGCAGTTCTTC. The rearrangement joins TRBV6-2 or TRBV6-3 to TRBJ2-1; D assignment may be TRBD1 or TRBD2 (5 bases each). CDR1 is MNHEY and CDR2 is SVGEGT in the germline V gene. The CDR3 extends over 16 amino acids. The ends were cut back, 7 bases at V and 0 bases at J, with 16 bases in the middle.